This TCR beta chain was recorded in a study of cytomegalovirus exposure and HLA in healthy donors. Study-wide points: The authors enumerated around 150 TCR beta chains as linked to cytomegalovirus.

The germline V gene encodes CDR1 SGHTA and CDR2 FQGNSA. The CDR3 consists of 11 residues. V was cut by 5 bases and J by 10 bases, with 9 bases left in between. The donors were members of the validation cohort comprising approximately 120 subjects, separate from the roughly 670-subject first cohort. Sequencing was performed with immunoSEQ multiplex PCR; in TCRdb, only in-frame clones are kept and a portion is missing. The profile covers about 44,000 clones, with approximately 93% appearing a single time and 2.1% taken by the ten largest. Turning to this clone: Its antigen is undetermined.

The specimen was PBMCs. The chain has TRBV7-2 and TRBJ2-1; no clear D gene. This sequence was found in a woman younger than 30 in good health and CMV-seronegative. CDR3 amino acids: CASSPSREQFF. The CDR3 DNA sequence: TGTGCCAGCAGCCCGTCTCGGGAGCAGTTCTTC.